This TCR beta chain appears in the sequencing data of a study of blood T cell repertoires in COVID-19. Across the whole study: From T cells, B-cell-depleted T cells, or PBMCs came the material, which was cDNA or gDNA.

All enrollees were roughly 18 to 90 years old and from about two dozen US areas. The CDR3 is 14 residues long. The germline V gene has CDR1 DFQATT and CDR2 SNEGSKA (reference sequence). The germline V and J ends were trimmed by 3 bases and 0 bases, with 9 bases remaining between them. The data were produced by immunoSEQ multiplex PCR, yet TCRdb's version contains in-frame clones alone and is incomplete. The data contain approximately 200,000 clones, roughly four fifths of them singletons. Material for sequencing was PBMCs or T cells enriched from blood (not recorded which). The rearrangement joins TRBV20-1 to TRBJ2-1; D unclear. The clonotype originates from a man aged 40-49 years who had recovered from COVID-19. The CDR3 sequence is CSASLESSYNEQFF. The CDR3 nucleotides are TGCAGTGCTAGTCTCGAGAGCTCCTACAATGAGCAGTTCTTC.